This T cell receptor beta chain was observed in a study of blood T cells in healthy people across ages. Study conclusions and caveats: There was a strong correlation between TCR beta diversity and naive T cell percentage.

There were healthy Caucasian individuals from Russia, aged about 6 to 100, serving as donors. A second about 6 to 12 cycle PCR used barcoded and J-beta primers. Every molecule of cDNA carried a tag from a template-switch adaptor with 12 random nucleotides. TCRdb used MiXCR to reprocess the 5' RACE reads, holding one entry per CDR3 protein. The sample has about 1,400,000 distinct CDR3 sequences; about 43% are singletons. This CDR3 is built from 18 residues. V was clipped by 0 bases and J by 7 bases; unmatched bases: 14. The germline gives CDR1 MNHEY, CDR2 SVGEGT. The table lists this clonotype with a few counts. Its antigen is as yet unknown.

Sequenced sample: blood. This rearrangement joins TRBV6-2 or TRBV6-3 to TRBJ2-1; 8 bases fit TRBD2. The receptor's source is a woman under 30 in good health. CDR3 sequence: CASSYSTLSGLDTNEQFF. The CDR3 DNA reads TGTGCCAGCAGTTACTCGACACTTTCGGGACTAGACACTAATGAGCAGTTCTTC.